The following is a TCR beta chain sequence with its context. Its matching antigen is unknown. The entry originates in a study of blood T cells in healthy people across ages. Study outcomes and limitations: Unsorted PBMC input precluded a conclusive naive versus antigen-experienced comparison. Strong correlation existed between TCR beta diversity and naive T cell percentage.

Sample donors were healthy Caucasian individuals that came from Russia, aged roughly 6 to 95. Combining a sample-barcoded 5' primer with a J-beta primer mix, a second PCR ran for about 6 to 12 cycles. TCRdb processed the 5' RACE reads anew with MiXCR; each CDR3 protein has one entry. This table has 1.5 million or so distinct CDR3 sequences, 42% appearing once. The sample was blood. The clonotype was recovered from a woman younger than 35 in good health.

CDR3 DNA sequence: TGTGCCAGCAGTCCAAGAATCCTGCCAGGGCGGGTTTCTGAAGCTTTCTTT. Its protein is CASSPRILPGRVSEAFF. The rearrangement uses TRBV7-2 and TRBJ1-1, with D maybe TRBD1 (5 bases). V was shortened by 6 bases and J by 6 bases, with 26 bases between the two germline ends. There are 17 residues in the CDR3. CDR1 is SGHTA, CDR2 FQGNSA, per germline.